The clone carrying this T cell receptor beta chain showed up many times. The data derive from a study of chronic HIV infection and antiretroviral therapy. TCRdb ran MiXCR on the 5' RACE reads and lists one entry per CDR3 protein. The sample has more than 25,000 distinct CDR3 sequences, roughly 8.7% seen once. V was clipped by 4 bases and J by 8 bases, with 12 bases between them. The length of the CDR3 is 13 residues. Germline assignment: CDR1 MGHRA and CDR2 YSYEKL. The TCR sequence derives from an adult who had HIV and had not received antiretroviral therapy, or was an uninfected healthy control (not recorded which). The sequencing sample was made of peripheral blood. The chain links TRBV4-1 to TRBJ2-1, with a weak D call TRBD2 (6 bases). Written as DNA, the CDR3 is TGCGCCAGCAGCCGTGAGCCGGGGGATGAGCAGTTCTTC. Protein: CASSREPGDEQFF.